This TCR beta chain derives from a study of T cell repertoires in cytomegalovirus infection. The CDR3 consists of 13 residues. Deletions cut 6 bases from V and 5 bases from J, with 11 bases between. Germline V gene data show CDR1 as MNHEY and CDR2 as SMNVEV (reference sequence). TCRdb reprocessed the reads with MiXCR, giving one entry per CDR3 protein. This sample has roughly 990,000 distinct CDR3 sequences; around 30% occur once, and the top ten carry roughly 13%. Concerning this clonotype: Its cognate antigen is unknown.

The receptor's source is a human donor in good health (CMV status not recorded). Some clones in this sample may be carry-over from other donors' samples. The chain carries TRBV27 and TRBJ1-5; D might be TRBD1 (5 bases). The material sequenced was cultured CD8+ T cells from PBMCs, taken from culture after CMV antigen stimulation. The CDR3 reads CASRPGLDQPQHF. CDR3 sequence (DNA): TGTGCCAGCAGACCAGGGTTAGATCAGCCCCAGCATTTT.